This is a list of T cell receptor beta chains from one sample in a study of CD8 T cells in Susac syndrome. Using its own MiXCR run on the immunoSEQ multiplex PCR reads, TCRdb lists one record per CDR3 protein. The sample carries about 140,000 distinct CDR3 sequences, about 95% recorded once. Sequencing input: CD8+ T cells from PBMCs. These TCRs come from a human donor with Susac syndrome. Each CDR3 is given with its conserved first and last residue. A D gene is named only where the DNA matches it firmly. Not all rows give a size; the values are once, few, many and, for expanded clones, a class.

NA	NA	TRBV4-1	TRBJ1-2	CASSQLIRDKNGYTF	TGCGCCAGCAGCCAGCTAATACGGGACAAGAATGGCTACACCTTC
NA	NA	TRBV2	TRBJ1-2	CASPPSETDYGYTF	TGTGCCTCTCCACCGTCTGAGACGGACTATGGCTACACCTTC
NA	NA	TRBV29-1	TRBJ2-7	CSVAGGAASYEQYF	TGCAGCGTTGCCGGGGGAGCCGCCTCCTACGAGCAGTACTTC
NA	TRBD1	TRBV27	TRBJ1-1	CASRRGTAPPMNTEAFF	TGTGCCAGCAGACGAGGGACAGCGCCCCCCATGAACACTGAAGCTTTCTTT
few	NA	TRBV25-1	TRBJ2-7	CASSLTGAYEQYF	TGTGCCAGCAGTTTAACCGGGGCCTACGAGCAGTACTTC
NA	TRBD2	TRBV7-3	TRBJ2-1	CASGGSGSHNEQFF	TGTGCCAGTGGAGGTAGCGGGAGCCACAATGAGCAGTTCTTC
once	TRBD2	TRBV12-3/TRBV12-4	TRBJ2-7	CASSSMTSGTYEQYF	TGTGCCAGCAGTTCGATGACTAGCGGGACCTACGAGCAGTACTTC
once	NA	TRBV5-4	TRBJ2-1	CASSLEAGSITGNEQFF	TGTGCCAGCAGCTTGGAGGCGGGGAGTATCACGGGTAATGAGCAGTTCTTC
NA	TRBD2	TRBV15	TRBJ2-1	CATSSATSGSLGQFF	TGTGCCACCAGCAGTGCGACTAGCGGGAGTCTCGGGCAGTTCTTC
few	TRBD1	TRBV4-1	TRBJ2-7	CASSPGTGGVEQYF	TGCGCCAGCAGCCCTGGGACAGGTGGAGTCGAGCAGTACTTC
NA	NA	TRBV20-1	TRBJ1-5	CSARRQYSNQPQHF	TGCAGTGCTAGGAGACAGTACAGCAATCAGCCCCAGCATTTT
NA	TRBD2	TRBV4-1	TRBJ2-1	CASSHPIAGGYNEQFF	TGCGCCAGCAGCCACCCCATTGCGGGGGGCTACAATGAGCAGTTCTTC
NA	NA	TRBV6-5	TRBJ2-2	CATQFGEVSGELFF	TGTGCCACCCAGTTTGGGGAGGTGTCCGGGGAGCTGTTTTTT
NA	TRBD1	TRBV12-3/TRBV12-4	TRBJ1-2	CASSNPDPITGDNYGYTF	TGTGCCAGCAGCAACCCCGACCCAATCACAGGGGATAACTATGGCTACACCTTC
NA	NA	TRBV27	TRBJ2-1	CASSLAGVAYNEQFF	TGTGCCAGCAGTTTGGCAGGGGTAGCGTACAATGAGCAGTTCTTC
few	TRBD1	TRBV19	TRBJ2-7	CASSQEGQGTYEQYF	TGTGCCAGTAGTCAGGAGGGACAGGGGACCTACGAGCAGTACTTC
NA	TRBD2	TRBV12-3/TRBV12-4	TRBJ2-7	CASSFASGYEQYF	TGTGCCAGCAGTTTTGCTAGCGGGTACGAGCAGTACTTC
NA	NA	TRBV9	TRBJ1-2	CASSYRQAEDGGYTF	TGTGCCAGCAGCTACCGCCAGGCCGAAGATGGTGGCTACACCTTC
NA	NA	TRBV28	TRBJ1-5	CASTTNTGGSQPQHF	TGTGCCAGCACCACAAATACAGGCGGAAGCCAGCCCCAGCATTTT
NA	NA	TRBV1	TRBJ2-1	CTSSQDLPSEQFF	TGCACCAGCAGCCAAGATCTCCCCAGTGAGCAGTTCTTC
once	TRBD2	TRBV10-3	TRBJ2-1	CAIMSSGPYNEQFF	TGTGCCATCATGAGTAGCGGGCCCTACAATGAGCAGTTCTTC
NA	NA	TRBV27	TRBJ1-1	CASSSGQLTEAFF	TGTGCCAGCAGTTCGGGACAACTCACTGAAGCTTTCTTT
NA	NA	TRBV4-1	TRBJ1-5	CASSYRVSNQPQHF	TGCGCCAGCAGCTACAGGGTGAGCAATCAGCCCCAGCATTTT
NA	NA	TRBV7-6	TRBJ1-1	CASSPHQGMNTEAFF	TGTGCCAGCAGCCCTCACCAGGGCATGAACACTGAAGCTTTCTTT
NA	NA	TRBV4-1	TRBJ2-5	CASSQGVETQYF	TGCGCCAGCAGCCAGGGAGTGGAGACCCAGTACTTC
few	TRBD2	TRBV5-1	TRBJ2-7	CASGRASEQYF	TGCGCCAGTGGGAGGGCCAGCGAGCAGTACTTC
NA	TRBD2	TRBV27	TRBJ2-3	CASSEGLAGDSDTQYF	TGTGCCAGCAGTGAAGGACTAGCGGGAGATTCGGATACGCAGTATTTT
NA	NA	TRBV29-1	TRBJ1-4	CSVVEGEKLFF	TGCAGCGTTGTTGAGGGTGAAAAACTGTTTTTT
NA	NA	TRBV28	TRBJ1-2	CARPLLGENGYTF	TGTGCCCGACCCCTATTGGGTGAAAATGGCTACACCTTC
NA	NA	TRBV6-4	TRBJ2-2	CASSDSWGQTGELFF	TGTGCCAGCAGTGACTCGTGGGGGCAGACCGGGGAGCTGTTTTTT
NA	NA	TRBV24-1	TRBJ2-7	CATSDRGCGANEQYF	TGTGCCACCAGTGATCGGGGGTGCGGGGCTAACGAGCAGTACTTC
NA	NA	TRBV10-1	TRBJ2-3	CASSDAVISDTQYF	TGCGCCAGCAGTGACGCCGTGATCTCAGATACGCAGTATTTT
NA	NA	TRBV2	TRBJ2-4	CASSVNIQYF	TGTGCCAGCAGTGTGAACATTCAGTACTTC
NA	TRBD1	TRBV15	TRBJ1-5	CATSRDRDRGQPQHF	TGTGCCACCAGCAGAGATCGGGACAGGGGTCAGCCCCAGCATTTT
NA	TRBD2	TRBV2	TRBJ2-1	CASSVALAGVGYNEQFF	TGTGCCAGCAGTGTCGCCCTAGCGGGAGTGGGATACAATGAGCAGTTCTTC
NA	NA	TRBV7-9	TRBJ2-7	CASSLARVDPNDGSYEQYF	TGTGCCAGCAGCTTAGCGCGAGTCGATCCCAACGACGGGTCCTACGAGCAGTACTTC
NA	NA	TRBV7-9	TRBJ1-4	CASSFVHSTNEKLFF	TGTGCCAGCAGCTTCGTACACTCAACTAATGAAAAACTGTTTTTT
NA	TRBD2	TRBV5-4	TRBJ2-3	CASSLNREGLDTQYF	TGTGCCAGCAGCTTGAATCGGGAGGGATTGGATACGCAGTATTTT
NA	NA	TRBV20-1	TRBJ1-5	CSARGGGFSNQPQHF	TGCAGTGCTAGAGGGGGGGGATTTAGCAATCAGCCCCAGCATTTT
NA	NA	TRBV7-9	TRBJ2-7	CASSEGPSYSYEQYF	TGTGCCAGCAGCGAGGGACCGAGCTACTCCTACGAGCAGTACTTC
NA	TRBD1	TRBV4-1	TRBJ2-1	CASSHPGQGYNEQFF	TGCGCCAGCAGCCATCCGGGACAGGGGTACAATGAGCAGTTCTTC
once	NA	TRBV7-6	TRBJ1-1	CASSLDQGNTEAFF	TGTGCCAGCAGCTTAGATCAGGGGAACACTGAAGCTTTCTTT
NA	NA	TRBV6-5	TRBJ1-2	CASREGPWGYTF	TGTGCCAGCAGGGAGGGACCGTGGGGCTACACCTTC
NA	NA	TRBV27	TRBJ2-2	CASSLMNTGELFF	TGTGCCAGCAGTTTGATGAACACCGGGGAGCTGTTTTTT
NA	NA	TRBV29-1	TRBJ1-1	CSVPDGSEAFF	TGCAGCGTTCCGGACGGATCTGAAGCTTTCTTT
NA	NA	TRBV3-1	TRBJ2-7	CASSQVAQGPYEQYF	TGTGCCAGCAGCCAAGTTGCACAGGGACCCTACGAGCAGTACTTC
NA	NA	TRBV11-2	TRBJ1-1	CASSLGNAEAFF	TGTGCCAGCAGCTTGGGCAACGCCGAAGCTTTCTTT
NA	TRBD1	TRBV28	TRBJ2-1	CASSPGRTGANNEQFF	TGTGCCAGCAGTCCAGGCCGAACAGGGGCCAACAATGAGCAGTTCTTC
NA	NA	TRBV9	TRBJ1-3	CASSVGGSRGNTIYF	TGTGCCAGCAGCGTAGGCGGGTCGAGGGGAAACACCATATATTTT
NA	NA	TRBV12-3/TRBV12-4	TRBJ2-2	CASSLGSLPNTGELFF	TGTGCCAGCAGTTTAGGATCACTACCGAACACCGGGGAGCTGTTTTTT
NA	TRBD2	TRBV6-5	TRBJ2-1	CASSYTAGGPLDEQFF	TGTGCCAGCAGTTACACGGCGGGAGGGCCTCTAGATGAGCAGTTCTTC
NA	NA	TRBV11-2	TRBJ2-1	CASSLEWDPRNEGQFF	TGTGCCAGCAGCTTAGAGTGGGACCCTCGGAACGAGGGGCAGTTCTTC
NA	TRBD1	TRBV4-1	TRBJ1-3	CASSHEWDRGGNTIYF	TGCGCCAGCAGCCATGAGTGGGACAGGGGAGGAAACACCATATATTTT
once	NA	TRBV27	TRBJ2-7	CASSLSHSYEQYF	TGTGCCAGCAGTTTATCGCACTCTTACGAGCAGTACTTC
NA	NA	TRBV6-5	TRBJ2-1	CASSYSKGSYNEQFF	TGTGCCAGCAGTTACTCGAAAGGCTCCTACAATGAGCAGTTCTTC
once	NA	TRBV7-3	TRBJ1-2	CASSLGTGSIYGYTF	TGTGCCAGCAGCTTAGGAACAGGATCTATCTATGGCTACACCTTC
NA	TRBD1	TRBV6-5	TRBJ2-7	CASSYATGGQDEQYF	TGTGCCAGCAGTTACGCGACAGGGGGCCAGGACGAGCAGTACTTC